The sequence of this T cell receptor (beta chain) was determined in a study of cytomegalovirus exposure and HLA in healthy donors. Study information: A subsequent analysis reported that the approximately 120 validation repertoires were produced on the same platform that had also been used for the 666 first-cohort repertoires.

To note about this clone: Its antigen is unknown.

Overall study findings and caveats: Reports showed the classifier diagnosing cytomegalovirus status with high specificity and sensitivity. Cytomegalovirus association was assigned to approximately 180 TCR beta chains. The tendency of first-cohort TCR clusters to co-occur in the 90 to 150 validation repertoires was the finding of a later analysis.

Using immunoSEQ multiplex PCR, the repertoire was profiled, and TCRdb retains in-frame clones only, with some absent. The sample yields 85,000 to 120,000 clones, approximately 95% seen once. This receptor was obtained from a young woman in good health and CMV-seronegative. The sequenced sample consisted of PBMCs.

The CDR3 region is CASGDNSYNEQFF. CDR3 sequence (DNA): TGCGCCAGCGGGGACAACTCCTACAATGAGCAGTTCTTC. The chain joins TRBV4-1 to TRBJ2-1; D possibly corresponds to TRBD1 (6 bases). Germline V lookup: CDR1 MGHRA, CDR2 YSYEKL. V lost 8 bases and J lost 0, with 8 bases in between. CDR3 size: 13 residues.